This T cell receptor beta chain was identified during a study of blood T cell repertoires in COVID-19. The wider study: Acute and convalescent COVID-19 specimens originated in the United States, Italy and Spain.

Those who participated ranged in age from roughly 18 to 100 years and resided in approximately 23 US areas. Profiling relied on immunoSEQ multiplex PCR, and the TCRdb table lists in-frame clones only, not all of them. The sample holds about 320,000 clones; over 70% are singletons and the top ten take around 5%. Sequencing was performed on PBMCs or T cells enriched from blood (not recorded which). This clonotype was sampled from a man aged 30-40 years who had recovered from COVID-19.

The CDR3 loop is CASSLTGVGEAFF. Written as DNA, the CDR3 is TGTGCCAGCAGCTTAACAGGGGTAGGCGAAGCTTTCTTT. The chain carries TRBV7-3 and TRBJ1-1; possible D gene TRBD1, 5 bases. V shed 0 bases and J shed 8 bases, with 10 bases lying between them. CDR3 size: 13 residues. Germline CDR1 is SGHTA and CDR2 is FQGTGA.